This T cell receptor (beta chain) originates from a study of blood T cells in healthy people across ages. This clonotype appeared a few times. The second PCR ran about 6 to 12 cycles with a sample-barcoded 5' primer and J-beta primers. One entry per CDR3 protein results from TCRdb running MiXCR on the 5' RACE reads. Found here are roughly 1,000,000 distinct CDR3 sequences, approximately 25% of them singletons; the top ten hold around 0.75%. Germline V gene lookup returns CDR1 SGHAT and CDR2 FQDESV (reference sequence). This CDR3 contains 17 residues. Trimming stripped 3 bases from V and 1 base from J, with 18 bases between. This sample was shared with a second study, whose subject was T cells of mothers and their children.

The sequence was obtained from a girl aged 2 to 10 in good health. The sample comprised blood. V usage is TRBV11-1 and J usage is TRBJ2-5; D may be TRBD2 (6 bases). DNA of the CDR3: TGTGCCAGCAGCTTTTTTTTTGGGGAGGACCCCCAAGAGACCCAGTACTTC. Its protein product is CASSFFFGEDPQETQYF.